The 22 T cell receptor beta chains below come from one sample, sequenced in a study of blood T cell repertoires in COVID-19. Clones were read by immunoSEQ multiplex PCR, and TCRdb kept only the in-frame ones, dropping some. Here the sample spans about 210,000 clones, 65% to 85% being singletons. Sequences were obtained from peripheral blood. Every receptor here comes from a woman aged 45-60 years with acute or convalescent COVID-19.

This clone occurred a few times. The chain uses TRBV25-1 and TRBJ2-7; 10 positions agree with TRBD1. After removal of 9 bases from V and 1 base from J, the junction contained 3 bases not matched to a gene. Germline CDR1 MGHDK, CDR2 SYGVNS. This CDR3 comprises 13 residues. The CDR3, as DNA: TGTGCCAGTCGGGACAGGGGATCCTACGAGCAGTACTTC. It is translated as CASRDRGSYEQYF.

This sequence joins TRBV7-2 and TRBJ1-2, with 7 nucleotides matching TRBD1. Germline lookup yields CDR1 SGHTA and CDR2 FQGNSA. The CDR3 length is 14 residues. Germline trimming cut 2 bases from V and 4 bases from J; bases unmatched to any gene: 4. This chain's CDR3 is CASSLLGQRYGYTF. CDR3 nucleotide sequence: TGTGCCAGCAGCTTACTGGGACAGCGCTATGGCTACACCTTC. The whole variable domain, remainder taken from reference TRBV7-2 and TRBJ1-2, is GAGVSQSPSNKVTEKGKDVELRCDPISGHTALYWYRQSLGQGLEFLIYFQGNSAPDKSGLPSDRFSAERTGGSVSTLTIQRTQQEDSAVYLCASSLLGQRYGYTFGSGTRLTVV.

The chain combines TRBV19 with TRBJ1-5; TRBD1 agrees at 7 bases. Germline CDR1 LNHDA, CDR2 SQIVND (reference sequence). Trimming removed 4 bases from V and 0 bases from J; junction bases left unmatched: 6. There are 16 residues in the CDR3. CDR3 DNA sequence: TGTGCCAGTAGTACGGGGACAGTCCATAGCAATCAGCCCCAGCATTTT. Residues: CASSTGTVHSNQPQHF.

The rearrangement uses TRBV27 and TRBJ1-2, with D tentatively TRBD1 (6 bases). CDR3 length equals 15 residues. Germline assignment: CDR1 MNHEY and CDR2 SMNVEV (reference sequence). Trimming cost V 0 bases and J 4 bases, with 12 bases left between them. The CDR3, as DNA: TGTGCCAGCAGTTTATCGGGGGCTGGTAGCTATGGCTACACCTTC. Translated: CASSLSGAGSYGYTF.

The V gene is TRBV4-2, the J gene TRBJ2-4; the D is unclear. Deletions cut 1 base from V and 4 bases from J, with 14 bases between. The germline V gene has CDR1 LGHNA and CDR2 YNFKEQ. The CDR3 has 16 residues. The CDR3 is CASSQAVTVEKNIQYF. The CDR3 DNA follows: TGTGCCAGCAGCCAAGCCGTGACTGTTGAGAAAAACATTCAGTACTTC.

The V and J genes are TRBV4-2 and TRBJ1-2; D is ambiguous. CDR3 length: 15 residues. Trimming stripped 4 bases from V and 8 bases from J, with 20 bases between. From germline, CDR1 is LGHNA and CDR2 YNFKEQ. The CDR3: CASSLPTDPSKGYTF. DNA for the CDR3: TGTGCCAGCAGCCTTCCTACTGACCCTAGCAAGGGCTACACCTTC.

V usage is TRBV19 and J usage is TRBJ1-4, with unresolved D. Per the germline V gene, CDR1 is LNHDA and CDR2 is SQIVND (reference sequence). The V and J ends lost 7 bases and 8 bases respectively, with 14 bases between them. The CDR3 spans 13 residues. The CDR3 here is CASIEGGGEKLFF. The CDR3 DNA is TGTGCCAGTATCGAAGGCGGAGGCGAAAAACTGTTTTTT.

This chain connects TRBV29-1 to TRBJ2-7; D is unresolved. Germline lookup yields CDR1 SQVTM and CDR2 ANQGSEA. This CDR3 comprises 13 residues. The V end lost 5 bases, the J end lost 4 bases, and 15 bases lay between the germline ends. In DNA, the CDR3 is TGCAGCGTTTACGAGTCGAATCAATACGAGCAGTACTTC. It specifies CSVYESNQYEQYF.

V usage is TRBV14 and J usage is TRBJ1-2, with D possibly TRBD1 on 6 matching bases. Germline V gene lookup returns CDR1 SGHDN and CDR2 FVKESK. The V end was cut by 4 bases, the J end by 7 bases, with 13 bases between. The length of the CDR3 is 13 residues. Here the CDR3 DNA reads TGTGCCAGCAGCCGATCCCGACAGGCTGGCTACACCTTC. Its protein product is CASSRSRQAGYTF.

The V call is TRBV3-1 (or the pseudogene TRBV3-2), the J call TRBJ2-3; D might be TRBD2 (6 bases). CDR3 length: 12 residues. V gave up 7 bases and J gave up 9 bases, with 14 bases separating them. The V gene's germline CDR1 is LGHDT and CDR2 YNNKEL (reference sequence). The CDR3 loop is CASIGGTPTQYF. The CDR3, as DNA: TGTGCCAGCATCGGAGGGACCCCGACGCAGTATTTT.

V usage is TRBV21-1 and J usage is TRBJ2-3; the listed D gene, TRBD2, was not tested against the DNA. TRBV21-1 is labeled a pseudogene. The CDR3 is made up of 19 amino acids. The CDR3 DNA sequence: TGTGCCAGCCGGCGATGTCGGACTGGACGGGAGGGCCGGGAAGATACGCAGTATTTT. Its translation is CASRRCRTGREGREDTQYF.

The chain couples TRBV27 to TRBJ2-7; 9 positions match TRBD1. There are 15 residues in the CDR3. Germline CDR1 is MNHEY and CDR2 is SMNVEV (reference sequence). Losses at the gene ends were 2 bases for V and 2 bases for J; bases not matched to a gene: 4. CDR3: CASSLGTGSTYEQYF. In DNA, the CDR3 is TGTGCCAGCAGTTTAGGGACAGGGTCCACCTACGAGCAGTACTTC.

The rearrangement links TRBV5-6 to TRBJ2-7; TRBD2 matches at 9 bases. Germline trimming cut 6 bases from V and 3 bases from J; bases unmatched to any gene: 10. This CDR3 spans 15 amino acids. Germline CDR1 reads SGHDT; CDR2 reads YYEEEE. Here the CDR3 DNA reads TGTGCCAGCACCGTGCGAATGACTAGCGGCTACGAGCAGTACTTC. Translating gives CASTVRMTSGYEQYF.

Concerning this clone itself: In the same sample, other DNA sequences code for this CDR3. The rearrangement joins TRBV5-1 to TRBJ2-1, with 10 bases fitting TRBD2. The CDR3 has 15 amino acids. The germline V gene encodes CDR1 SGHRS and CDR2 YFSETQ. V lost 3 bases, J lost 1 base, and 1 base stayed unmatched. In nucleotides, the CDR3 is TGCGCCAGCAGCTCACTAGCGGGGTCCTACAATGAGCAGTTCTTC. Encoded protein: CASSSLAGSYNEQFF.

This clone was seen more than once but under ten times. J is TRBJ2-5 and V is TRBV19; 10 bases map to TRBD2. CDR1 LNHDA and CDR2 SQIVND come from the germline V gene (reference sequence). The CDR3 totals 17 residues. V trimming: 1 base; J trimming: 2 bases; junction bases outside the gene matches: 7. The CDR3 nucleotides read TGTGCCAGTAGTATAGGGGCGACTAGCGGGCCTCAAGAGACCCAGTACTTC. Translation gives CASSIGATSGPQETQYF.

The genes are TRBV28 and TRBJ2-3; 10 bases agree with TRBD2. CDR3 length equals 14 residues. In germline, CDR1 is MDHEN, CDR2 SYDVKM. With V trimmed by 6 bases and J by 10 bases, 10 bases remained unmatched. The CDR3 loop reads CASSLPLAGDPQYF. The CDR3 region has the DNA TGTGCCAGCAGCTTACCTCTAGCGGGAGACCCGCAGTATTTT.

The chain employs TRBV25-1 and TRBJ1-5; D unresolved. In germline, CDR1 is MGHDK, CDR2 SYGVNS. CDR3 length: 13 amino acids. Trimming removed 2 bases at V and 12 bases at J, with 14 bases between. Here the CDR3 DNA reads TGTGCCAGCAGTGAACCCCGCTCCGGACTCCAGCATTTT. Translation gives CASSEPRSGLQHF. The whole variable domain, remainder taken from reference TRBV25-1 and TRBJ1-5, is EADIYQTPRYLVIGTGKKITLECSQTMGHDKMYWYQQDPGMELHLIHYSYGVNSTEKGDLSSESTVSRIRTEHFPLTLESARPSHTSQYLCASSEPRSGLQHFGDGTRLSIL.

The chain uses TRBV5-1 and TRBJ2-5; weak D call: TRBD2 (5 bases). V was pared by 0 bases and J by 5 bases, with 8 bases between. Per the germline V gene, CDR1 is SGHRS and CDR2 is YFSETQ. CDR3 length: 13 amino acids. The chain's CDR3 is CASSLAEGETQYF. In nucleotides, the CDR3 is TGCGCCAGCAGCTTGGCCGAGGGCGAGACCCAGTACTTC.

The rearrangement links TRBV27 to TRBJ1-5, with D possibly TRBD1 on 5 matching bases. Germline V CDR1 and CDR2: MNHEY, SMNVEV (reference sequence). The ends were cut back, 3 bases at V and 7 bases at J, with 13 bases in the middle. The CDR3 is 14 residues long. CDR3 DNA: TGTGCCAGCAGTTTCGGAGGGGCTGGACAGCCCCAGCATTTT. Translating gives CASSFGGAGQPQHF.

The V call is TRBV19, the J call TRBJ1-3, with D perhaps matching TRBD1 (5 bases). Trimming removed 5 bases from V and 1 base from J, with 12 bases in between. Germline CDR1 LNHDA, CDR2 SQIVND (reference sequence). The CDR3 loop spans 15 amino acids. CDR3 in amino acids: CASSPLRESGNTIYF. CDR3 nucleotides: TGTGCCAGTAGTCCCCTCAGGGAATCTGGAAACACCATATATTTT.

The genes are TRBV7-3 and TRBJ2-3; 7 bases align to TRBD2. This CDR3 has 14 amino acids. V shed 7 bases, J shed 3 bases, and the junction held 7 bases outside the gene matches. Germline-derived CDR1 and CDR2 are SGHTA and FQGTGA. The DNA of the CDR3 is TGTGCCAGCAAACTAGCGAGGGATACAGATACGCAGTATTTT. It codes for CASKLARDTDTQYF.

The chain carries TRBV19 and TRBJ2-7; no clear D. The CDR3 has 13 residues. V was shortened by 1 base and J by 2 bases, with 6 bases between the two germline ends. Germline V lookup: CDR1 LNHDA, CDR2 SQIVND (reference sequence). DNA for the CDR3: TGTGCCAGTAGTATAGCTGGAGCCTACGAGCAGTACTTC. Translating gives CASSIAGAYEQYF.